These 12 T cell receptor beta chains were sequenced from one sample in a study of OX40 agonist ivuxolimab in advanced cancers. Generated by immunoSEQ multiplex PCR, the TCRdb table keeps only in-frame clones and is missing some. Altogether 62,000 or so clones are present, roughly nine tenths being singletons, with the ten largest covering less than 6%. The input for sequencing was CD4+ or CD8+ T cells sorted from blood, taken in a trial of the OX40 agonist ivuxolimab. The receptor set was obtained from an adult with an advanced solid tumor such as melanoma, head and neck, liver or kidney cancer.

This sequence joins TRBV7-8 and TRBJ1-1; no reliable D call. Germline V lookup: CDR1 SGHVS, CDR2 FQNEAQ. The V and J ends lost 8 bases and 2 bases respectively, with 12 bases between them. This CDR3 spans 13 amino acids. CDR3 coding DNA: TGTGCCAGCGGAGCCGGCTCAAACACTGAAGCTTTCTTT. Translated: CASGAGSNTEAFF. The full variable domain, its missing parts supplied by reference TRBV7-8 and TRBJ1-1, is GAGVSQSPRYKVAKRGQDVALRCDPISGHVSLFWYQQALGQGPEFLTYFQNEAQLDKSGLPSDRFFAERPEGSVSTLKIQRTQQEDSAVYLCASGAGSNTEAFFGQGTRLTVV.

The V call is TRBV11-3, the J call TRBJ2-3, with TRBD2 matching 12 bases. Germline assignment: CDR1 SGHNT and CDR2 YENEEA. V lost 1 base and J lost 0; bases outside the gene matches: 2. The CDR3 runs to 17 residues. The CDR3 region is CASSLGTSGASTDTQYF. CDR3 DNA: TGTGCCAGCAGCTTAGGGACTAGCGGGGCTAGCACAGATACGCAGTATTTT. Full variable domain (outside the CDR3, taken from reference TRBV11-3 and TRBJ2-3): EAGVVQSPRYKIIEKKQPVAFWCNPISGHNTLYWYLQNLGQGPELLIRYENEEAVDDSQLPKDRFSAERLKGVDSTLKIQPAELGDSAVYLCASSLGTSGASTDTQYFGPGTRLTVL.

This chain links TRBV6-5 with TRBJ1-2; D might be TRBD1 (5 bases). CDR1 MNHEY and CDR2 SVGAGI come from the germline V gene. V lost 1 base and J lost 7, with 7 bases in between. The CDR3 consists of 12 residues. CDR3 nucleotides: TGTGCCAGCAGTTACTGGGGGGTTGGCTACACCTTC. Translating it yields CASSYWGVGYTF.

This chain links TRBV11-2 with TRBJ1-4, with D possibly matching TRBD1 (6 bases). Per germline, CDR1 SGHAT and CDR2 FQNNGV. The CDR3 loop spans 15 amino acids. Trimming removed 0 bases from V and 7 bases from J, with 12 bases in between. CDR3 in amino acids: CASSLEGAVGEKLFF. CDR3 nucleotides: TGTGCCAGCAGCTTAGAGGGGGCCGTTGGTGAAAAACTGTTTTTT.

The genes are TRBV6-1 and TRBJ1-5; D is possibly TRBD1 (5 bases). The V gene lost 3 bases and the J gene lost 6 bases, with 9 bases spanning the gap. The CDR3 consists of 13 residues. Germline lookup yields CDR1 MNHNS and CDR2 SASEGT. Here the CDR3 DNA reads TGTGCCAGCAGTGACAGGGCCGCTCAGCCCCAGCATTTT. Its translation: CASSDRAAQPQHF.

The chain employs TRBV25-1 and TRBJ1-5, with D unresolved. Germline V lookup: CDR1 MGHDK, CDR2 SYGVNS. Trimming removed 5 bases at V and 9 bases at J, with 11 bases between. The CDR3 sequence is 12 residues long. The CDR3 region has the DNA TGTGCCAGCAGTAAAGACCGGGGGCCCCAGCATTTT. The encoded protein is CASSKDRGPQHF.

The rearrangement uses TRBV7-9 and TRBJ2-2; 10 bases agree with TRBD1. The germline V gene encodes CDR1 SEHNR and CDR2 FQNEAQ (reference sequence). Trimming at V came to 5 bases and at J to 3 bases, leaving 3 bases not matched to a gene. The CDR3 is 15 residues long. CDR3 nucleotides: TGTGCCAGCAGCGCGGGACAGGGGTACACCGGGGAGCTGTTTTTT. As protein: CASSAGQGYTGELFF.

The CDR3 DNA reads as TGTGCCAGCCAGGCGGGAGGCGGAGAGACCCAGTACTTC. This translates into CASQAGGGETQYF. This sequence joins TRBV28 and TRBJ2-5; TRBD2 aligns across 8 bases. Germline CDR1 reads MDHEN; CDR2 reads SYDVKM. The CDR3 extends over 13 amino acids. V trimming: 8 bases; J trimming: 4 bases; junction bases outside the gene matches: 6.

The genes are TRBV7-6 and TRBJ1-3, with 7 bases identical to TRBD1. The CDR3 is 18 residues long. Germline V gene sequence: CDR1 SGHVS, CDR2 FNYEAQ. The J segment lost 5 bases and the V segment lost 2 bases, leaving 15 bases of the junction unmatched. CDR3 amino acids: CASSLRSSPQGGRNTIYF. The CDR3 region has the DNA TGTGCCAGCAGCTTACGTTCTTCCCCTCAAGGGGGCAGAAACACCATATATTTT.

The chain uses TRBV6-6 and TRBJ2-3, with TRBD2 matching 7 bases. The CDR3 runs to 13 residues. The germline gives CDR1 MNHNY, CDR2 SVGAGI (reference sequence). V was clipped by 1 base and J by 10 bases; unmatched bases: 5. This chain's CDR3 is CASSYLGGQAQYF. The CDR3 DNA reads TGTGCCAGCAGTTACTTGGGAGGGCAGGCGCAGTATTTT.

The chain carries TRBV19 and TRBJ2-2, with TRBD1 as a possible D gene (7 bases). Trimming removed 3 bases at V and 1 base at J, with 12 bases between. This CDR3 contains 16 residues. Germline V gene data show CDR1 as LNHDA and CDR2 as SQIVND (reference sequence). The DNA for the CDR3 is TGTGCCAGTAGTATCCCAGGGGGGCAGAACACCGGGGAGCTGTTTTTT. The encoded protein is CASSIPGGQNTGELFF.

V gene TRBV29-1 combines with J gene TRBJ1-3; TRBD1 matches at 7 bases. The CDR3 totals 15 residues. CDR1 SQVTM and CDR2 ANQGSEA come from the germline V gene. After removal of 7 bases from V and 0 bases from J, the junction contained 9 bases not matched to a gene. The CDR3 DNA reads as TGCAGCGGAACCACAGGGGCCATCTCTGGAAACACCATATATTTT. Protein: CSGTTGAISGNTIYF. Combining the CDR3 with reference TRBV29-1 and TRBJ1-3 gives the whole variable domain SAVISQKPSRDICQRGTSLTIQCQVDSQVTMMFWYRQQPGQSLTLIATANQGSEATYESGFVIDKFPISRPNLTFSTLTVSNMSPEDSSIYLCSGTTGAISGNTIYFGEGSWLTVV.